This T cell receptor (beta chain) was found in a study of monozygotic twins with inflammatory bowel disease. cDNA for each sample came from eight separate reactions. From its re-call of the 5' RACE reads, TCRdb lists each CDR3 protein once, without DNA. The sample's table shows over 110,000 distinct CDR3 sequences. Per the germline V gene, CDR1 is SGHNT and CDR2 is YENEEA. The CDR3 consists of 14 residues. Total RNA isolation used whole blood (no T cell sorting was performed). This receptor was taken from a human donor with ulcerative colitis or Crohn's disease, or a healthy co-twin of an affected twin (not recorded which). Sequencing was done on a sample of blood. The chain combines TRBV11-3 with TRBJ2-3; TCRdb's D call of TRBD2 is untestable without DNA. The CDR3 sequence is CASSTSAGGNTQYF.